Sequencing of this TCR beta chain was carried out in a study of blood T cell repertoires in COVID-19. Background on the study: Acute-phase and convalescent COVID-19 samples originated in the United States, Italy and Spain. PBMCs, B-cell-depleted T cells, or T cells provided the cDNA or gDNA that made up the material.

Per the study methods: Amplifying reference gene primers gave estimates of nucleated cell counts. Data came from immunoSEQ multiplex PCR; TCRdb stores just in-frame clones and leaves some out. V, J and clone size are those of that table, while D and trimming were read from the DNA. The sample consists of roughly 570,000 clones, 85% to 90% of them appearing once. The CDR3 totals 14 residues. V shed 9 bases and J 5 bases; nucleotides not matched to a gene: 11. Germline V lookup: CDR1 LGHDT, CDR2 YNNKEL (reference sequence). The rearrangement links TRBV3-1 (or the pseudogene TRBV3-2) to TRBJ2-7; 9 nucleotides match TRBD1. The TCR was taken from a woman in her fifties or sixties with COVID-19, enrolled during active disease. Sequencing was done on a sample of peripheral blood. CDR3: CASGIQGAFHEQYF. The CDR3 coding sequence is TGTGCCAGTGGAATACAGGGGGCGTTCCACGAGCAGTACTTC.